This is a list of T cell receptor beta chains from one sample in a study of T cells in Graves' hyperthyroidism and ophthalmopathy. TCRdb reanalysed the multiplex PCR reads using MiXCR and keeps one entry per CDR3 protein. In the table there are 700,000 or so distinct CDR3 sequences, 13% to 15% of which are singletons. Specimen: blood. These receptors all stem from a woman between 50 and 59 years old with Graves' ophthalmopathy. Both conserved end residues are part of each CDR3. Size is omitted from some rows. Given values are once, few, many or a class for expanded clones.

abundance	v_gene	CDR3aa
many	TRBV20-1	CSAEGNVRNEQFF
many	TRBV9	CASSVGGSSYEQYF
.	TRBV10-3	CAIRGQGPDTQYF
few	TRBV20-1	CSARPRWASWDQPQHF
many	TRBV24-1	CATSDNRAGSETQYF
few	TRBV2	CASSEGRRNEKLFF
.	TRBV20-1	CSARDHTGTSGSRPTSYEQFF
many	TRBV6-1	CASWLAGGPGEQFF
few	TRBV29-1	CGGCGSMNTEAFF
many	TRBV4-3	CASSQDLGLAGNEQFF
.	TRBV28	CASSFGLPKTDNNQPQHF
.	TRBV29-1	CSVFPTSGTVNEQFF
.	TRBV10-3	CAISVAAVEQFF
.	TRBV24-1	CATSDHTYTGELFF
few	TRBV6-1	CASSEFRGATGELFF
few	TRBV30	CAWSVDGGELFF
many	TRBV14	CASSQVYLGHYEQYF
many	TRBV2	CASSGGTRTDNEQFF
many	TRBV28	CASSLFGWRANTGELFF
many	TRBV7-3	CASSLLGSETQYF
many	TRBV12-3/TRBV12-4	CASSKGLAGGGLLDNEQFF
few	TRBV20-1	CSAPRRGSNEKLFF
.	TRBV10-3	CAISVHRDRGTSGDTDTQYF
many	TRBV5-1	CASSLDRMTRRRTEAFF
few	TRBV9	CASSSPGQGLGGYTF
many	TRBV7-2	CASSSPGYGPFKEQYF
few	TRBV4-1	CASSQGQGSEKLFF
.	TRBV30	CACSSSLDQPQHF